The clone carrying this T cell receptor beta chain showed up just a few times. This entry belongs to a study of blood T cell repertoires in COVID-19. Study background: COVID-19 samples from acute and convalescent phases originated in the United States, Italy and Spain.

Original processing notes: Researchers report that nucleated cell counts were estimated from reference gene primer amplification. Using immunoSEQ multiplex PCR, the repertoire was profiled, and TCRdb retains in-frame clones only, with some absent. The V and J calls and clone size are taken from that table; D and trimming were inferred from the DNA. Seen here are some 110,000 clones, 84% observed once, and the top ten hold roughly a quarter. The V end lost 1 base, the J end lost 5 bases, and 12 bases lay between the germline ends. Germline lookup yields CDR1 SGHAT and CDR2 FQNNGV. The CDR3 is 15 amino acids.

The origin of this receptor is a man in his fifties or sixties with acute or convalescent COVID-19. The sample comprised peripheral blood. The rearrangement joins TRBV11-2 to TRBJ1-5; no definite D call. The chain's CDR3 is CASSLGWAKDQPQHF. Here the CDR3 DNA reads TGTGCCAGCAGCTTAGGATGGGCAAAAGATCAGCCCCAGCATTTT.